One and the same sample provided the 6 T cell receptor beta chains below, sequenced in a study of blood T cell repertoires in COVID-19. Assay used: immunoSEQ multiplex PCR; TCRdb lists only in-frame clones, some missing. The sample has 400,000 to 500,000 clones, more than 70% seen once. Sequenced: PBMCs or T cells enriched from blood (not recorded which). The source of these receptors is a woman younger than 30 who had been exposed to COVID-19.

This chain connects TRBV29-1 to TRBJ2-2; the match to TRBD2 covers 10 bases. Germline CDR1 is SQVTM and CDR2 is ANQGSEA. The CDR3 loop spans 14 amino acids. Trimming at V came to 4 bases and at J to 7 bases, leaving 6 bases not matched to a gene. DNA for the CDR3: TGCAGCGTTGTCTCTAGCGGGGGCCACGGGGAGCTGTTTTTT. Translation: CSVVSSGGHGELFF.

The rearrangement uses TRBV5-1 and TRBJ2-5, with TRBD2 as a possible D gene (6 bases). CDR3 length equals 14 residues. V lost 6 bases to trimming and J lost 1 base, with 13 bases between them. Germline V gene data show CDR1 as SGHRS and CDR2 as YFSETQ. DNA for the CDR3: TGCGCCAGCAACCACGGGGGTTCCCAAGAGACCCAGTACTTC. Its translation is CASNHGGSQETQYF.

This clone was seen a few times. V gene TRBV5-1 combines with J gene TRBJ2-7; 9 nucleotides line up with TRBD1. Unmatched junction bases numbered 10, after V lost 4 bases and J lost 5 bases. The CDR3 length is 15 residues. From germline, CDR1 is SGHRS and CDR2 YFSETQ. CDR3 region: CASSDRDREANEQYF. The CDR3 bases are TGCGCCAGCAGCGACCGGGACAGGGAAGCGAACGAGCAGTACTTC.

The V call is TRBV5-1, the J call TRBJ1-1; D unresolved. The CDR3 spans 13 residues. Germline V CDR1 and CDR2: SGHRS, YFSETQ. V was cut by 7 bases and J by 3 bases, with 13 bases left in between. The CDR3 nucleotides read TGCGCCAGCGCTGGTCGGGAATACACTGAAGCTTTCTTT. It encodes CASAGREYTEAFF. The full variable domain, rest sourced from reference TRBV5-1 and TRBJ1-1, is KAGVTQTPRYLIKTRGQQVTLSCSPISGHRSVSWYQQTPGQGLQFLFEYFSETQRNKGNFPGRFSGRQFSNSRSEMNVSTLELGDSALYLCASAGREYTEAFFGQGTRLTVV.

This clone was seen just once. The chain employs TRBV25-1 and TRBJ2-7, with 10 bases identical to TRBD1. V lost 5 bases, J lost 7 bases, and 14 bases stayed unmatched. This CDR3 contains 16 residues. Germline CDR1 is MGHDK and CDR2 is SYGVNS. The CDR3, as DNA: TGTGCCAGCAGTCCCGCCCCGGGACAGGGGTTAAATGAGCAGTACTTC. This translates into CASSPAPGQGLNEQYF.

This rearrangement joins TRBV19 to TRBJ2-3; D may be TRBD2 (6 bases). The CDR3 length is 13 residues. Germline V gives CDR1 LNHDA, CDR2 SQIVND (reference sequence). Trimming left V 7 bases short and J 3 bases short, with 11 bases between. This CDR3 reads CASTASATDTQYF. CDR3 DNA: TGTGCCAGTACTGCTAGCGCGACAGATACGCAGTATTTT.